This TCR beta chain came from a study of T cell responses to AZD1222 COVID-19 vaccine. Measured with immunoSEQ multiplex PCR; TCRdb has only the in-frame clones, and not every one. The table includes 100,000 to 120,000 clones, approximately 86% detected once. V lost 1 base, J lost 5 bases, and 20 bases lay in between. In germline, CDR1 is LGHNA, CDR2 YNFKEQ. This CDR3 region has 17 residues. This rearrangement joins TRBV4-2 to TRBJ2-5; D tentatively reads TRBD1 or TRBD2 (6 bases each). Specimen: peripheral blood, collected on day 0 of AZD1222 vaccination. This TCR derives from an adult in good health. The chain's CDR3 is CASSQGWGAATQETQYF. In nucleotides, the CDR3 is TGTGCCAGCAGCCAAGGTTGGGGGGCGGCTACTCAGGAGACCCAGTACTTC.